The 9 T cell receptor beta chains presented below share a single source sample, sequenced in a study of technical replicates of blood from a few donors. The protocol was immunoSEQ multiplex PCR, while the TCRdb copy is restricted to in-frame clones and leaves out a portion. The table records around 50,000 clones, roughly 95% of them present only once. Sequencing was performed on T cells isolated from PBMCs. These receptor sequences come from a human donor in good health.

The chain recombines TRBV5-1 with TRBJ2-1, with 10 positions matching TRBD2. CDR1 and CDR2 from the germline V gene are SGHRS and YFSETQ. CDR3 length: 16 residues. J was trimmed by 2 bases and V by 1 base; bases with no gene match: 3. The CDR3 loop reads CASSLSSGRTYNEQFF. In nucleotides, the CDR3 is TGCGCCAGCAGCTTGTCTAGCGGGAGAACCTACAATGAGCAGTTCTTC.

The rearrangement links TRBV9 to TRBJ2-7, with no clear D. Germline CDR1 and CDR2: SGDLS and YYNGEE. The length of the CDR3 is 14 residues. V was cut by 0 bases and J by 1 base, with 8 bases left in between. The DNA of the CDR3 is TGTGCCAGCAGCGTAGGCGGAAGTTCCTACGAGCAGTACTTC. Protein sequence: CASSVGGSSYEQYF.

This rearrangement joins TRBV15 to TRBJ1-1; 7 nucleotides align to TRBD1. The CDR3 is made up of 16 amino acids. The V gene's germline CDR1 is LNHNV and CDR2 YYDKDF (reference sequence). V shed 5 bases, J shed 5 bases, and the junction held 14 bases outside the gene matches. This CDR3 reads CATSASHSQGGTEAFF. The CDR3 nucleotides read TGTGCCACCAGCGCCTCACACTCTCAGGGGGGAACTGAAGCTTTCTTT.

The V gene is TRBV7-9, the J gene TRBJ1-2, with TRBD1 identical over 9 bases. CDR3 size: 14 residues. Trimming took 5 bases from V and 7 from J; bases not matched to a gene: 8. Germline V lookup: CDR1 SEHNR, CDR2 FQNEAQ (reference sequence). The CDR3 loop is CASSLSSDRGGYTF. The CDR3 nucleotides are TGTGCCAGCAGCCTTAGCTCGGACAGGGGTGGCTACACCTTC.

This clone was seen a handful of times. The V gene is TRBV4-3, the J gene TRBJ1-2, with TRBD1 matching 8 bases. This CDR3 is built from 15 residues. CDR1 and CDR2 from the germline V gene are LGHNA and YSLEER. V was pared by 3 bases and J by 3 bases, with 6 bases of the junction left unmatched. CDR3 in DNA: TGCGCCAGCAGCCAGGCCCTACAGGGGGACTATGGCTACACCTTC. Translation: CASSQALQGDYGYTF.

The chain couples TRBV6-5 to TRBJ2-3, with TRBD1 identical over 7 bases. The CDR3 consists of 15 residues. After removal of 0 bases from V and 3 bases from J, the junction contained 3 bases not matched to a gene. Germline CDR1 is MNHEY and CDR2 is SVGAGI. The CDR3 region has the DNA TGTGCCAGCAGTTACTCGACAGGGCCGACAGATACGCAGTATTTT. Residues: CASSYSTGPTDTQYF.

This chain uses TRBV18 with TRBJ2-6, with D perhaps TRBD2 (6 bases). The germline V and J ends were trimmed by 3 bases and 3 bases, with 12 bases remaining between them. CDR3 length: 16 amino acids. CDR1 is KGHSH and CDR2 is LQKENI in the germline V gene. As DNA, the CDR3 is TGTGCCAGCTCACCTCCCGGGGGAAATGGGGCCAACGTCCTGACTTTC. Encoded protein: CASSPPGGNGANVLTF.

This chain connects TRBV7-6 to TRBJ2-7, with 7 bases that match TRBD1. The V and J ends lost 2 bases and 2 bases, in that order; junction bases with no gene match: 6. Looked up from germline, CDR1 is SGHVS and CDR2 is FNYEAQ. The CDR3 has 15 residues. Written as DNA, the CDR3 is TGTGCCAGCAGCTTAAGACCAGGGGGAACCTACGAGCAGTACTTC. As protein: CASSLRPGGTYEQYF.

V gene TRBV4-2 combines with J gene TRBJ2-1; no clear D gene. Per germline, CDR1 LGHNA and CDR2 YNFKEQ. V lost 0 bases, J lost 6 bases, and 6 bases lay in between. The length of the CDR3 is 13 residues. The CDR3 region has the DNA TGTGCCAGCAGCCAAGAACTCTTCAATGAGCAGTTCTTC. As protein: CASSQELFNEQFF.